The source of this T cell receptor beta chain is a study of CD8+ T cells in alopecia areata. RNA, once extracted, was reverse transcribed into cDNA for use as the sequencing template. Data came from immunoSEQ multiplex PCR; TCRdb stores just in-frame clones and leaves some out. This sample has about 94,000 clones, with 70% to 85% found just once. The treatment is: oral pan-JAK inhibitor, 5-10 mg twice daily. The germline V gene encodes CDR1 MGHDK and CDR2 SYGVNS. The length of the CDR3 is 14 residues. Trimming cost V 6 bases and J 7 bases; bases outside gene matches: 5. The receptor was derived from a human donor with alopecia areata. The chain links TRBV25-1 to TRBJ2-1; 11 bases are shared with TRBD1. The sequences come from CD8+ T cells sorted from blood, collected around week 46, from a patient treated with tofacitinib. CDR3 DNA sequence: TGTGCCAGCAGACGGGACAGGGGGTGGAATGAGCAGTTCTTC. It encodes CASRRDRGWNEQFF.